Shown below are 28 T cell receptor beta chains from a single sample sequenced in a study of metastatic and nonmetastatic thyroid tumors (dated by TCRdb to the early 2020s). Receptor libraries were prepared by PCR. The sample was run on an Illumina HiSeq 4000. TCRdb redid the processing of the public reads, applying fastp at Q25 and MiXCR, and retained in-frame beta chains. Across this sample there are 16,000 or so clones, with 24% seen only once. The ten largest make up more than 10% of the sample. No patient had received any treatment before thyroid surgery. Material: tumor tissue. These receptors were obtained from a male donor with papillary thyroid cancer or a benign thyroid nodule (not recorded which). Some clones in this sample may be carry-over from other donors' samples.

This clone came up a few times. V gene TRBV2 combines with J gene TRBJ2-3, with D hard to call. The V gene's germline CDR1 is SNHLY and CDR2 FYNNEI. The CDR3 length is 13 residues. V dropped 2 bases and J dropped 3 bases, with 6 bases sitting between them. The CDR3 region has the DNA TGTGCCAGCAGTGAATCCGAAACAGATACGCAGTATTTT. It translates to CASSESETDTQYF.

Many counts were recorded for this clone. In nucleotides, the CDR3 is TGTGCCTGGAACCTGGAGGGTGAGCAGTTCTTC. Its protein is CAWNLEGEQFF. The rearrangement joins TRBV30 to TRBJ2-1, with a tentative D call TRBD2 (6 bases). CDR3 length: 11 residues. V lost 4 bases, J lost 9 bases, and 10 bases lay in between. The germline gives CDR1 GTSNPN, CDR2 SVGIG (reference sequence).

Concerning this clone itself: This could be a read error, since a much larger clone is one nucleotide away. The same CDR3 can be traced to other DNA sequences in this sample. The genes are TRBV5-1 and TRBJ2-5; the D is unclear. Germline assignment: CDR1 SGHRS and CDR2 YFSETQ. The CDR3 is 13 residues long. V lost 0 bases and J lost 5, with 8 bases in between. For the CDR3, the DNA is TGCGCCAGCAGCTTGGGCTGGGGTGAGACCCAGTACTTC. Its protein is CASSLGWGETQYF.

The chain has TRBV4-2 and TRBJ2-1, with 7 bases lining up with TRBD2. The CDR3 is made up of 15 amino acids. The V gene end was trimmed by 4 bases and the J gene end by 0 bases; junction bases not matched to a gene: 3. Germline-derived CDR1 and CDR2 are LGHNA and YNFKEQ. This CDR3 is CASSPGTTSYNEQFF. The CDR3 nucleotides read TGTGCCAGCAGCCCGGGGACTACCTCCTACAATGAGCAGTTCTTC.

The chain links TRBV9 to TRBJ2-1; TRBD2 matches 7 bases. Germline lookup yields CDR1 SGDLS and CDR2 YYNGEE. The CDR3 length is 16 residues. The J segment lost 0 bases and the V segment lost 0 bases, leaving 3 bases of the junction unmatched. The CDR3: CASSVGGLGSYNEQFF. DNA of the CDR3: TGTGCCAGCAGCGTAGGCGGACTAGGCTCCTACAATGAGCAGTTCTTC.

This clone was seen ten or more times. The J gene is TRBJ2-7, the V gene TRBV3-1; D perhaps matches TRBD1 (5 bases). Germline V gene data show CDR1 as LGHDT and CDR2 as YNNKEL (reference sequence). The CDR3 spans 15 residues. Deletions cut 2 bases from V and 5 bases from J, with 16 bases between. The CDR3 DNA is TGTGCCAGCAGCCAAAATCTTGCAGGGAACCACGAGCAGTACTTC. Translating it yields CASSQNLAGNHEQYF.

This clone came up many times. V usage is TRBV19 and J usage is TRBJ1-6, with 10 positions matching TRBD1. V lost 5 bases to trimming and J lost 7 bases; unmatched junction nucleotides: 2. The length of the CDR3 is 14 residues. Germline CDR1 reads LNHDA; CDR2 reads SQIVND (reference sequence). The CDR3 DNA follows: TGTGCCAGTAGTCCGGGACAGGGGAATTCACCCCTCCACTTT. This gives the protein CASSPGQGNSPLHF.

This clone was recorded only once. V is TRBV20-1 and J is TRBJ1-1; maybe TRBD1 (5 bases). Trimming stripped 6 bases from V and 0 bases from J, with 11 bases between. The CDR3 loop spans 13 amino acids. Germline CDR1 and CDR2: DFQATT and SNEGSKA (reference sequence). The CDR3, as DNA: TGCAGTGCCCTGACAGACATGAACACTGAAGCTTTCTTT. Encoded protein: CSALTDMNTEAFF.

By frequency in the sample, this clone is medium-sized. The chain has TRBV12-3 or TRBV12-4 and TRBJ2-7; D call uncertain. The CDR3 consists of 12 residues. Trimming removed 6 bases at V and 3 bases at J, with 9 bases between. CDR3 region: CASSPMGYEQYF. The CDR3 region has the DNA TGTGCCAGCAGCCCTATGGGCTACGAGCAGTACTTC.

This clone was counted only a few times. V is TRBV6-1 and J is TRBJ2-7, with D possibly being TRBD2 (5 bases). Trimming shortened V by 6 bases and J by 4 bases, and 19 bases separated the two germline ends. The CDR3 runs to 15 residues. Germline CDR1 is MNHNS and CDR2 is SASEGT. CDR3 DNA: TGTGCCAGCAGCGGAGGCGTGACCGGTTTGTACGAGCAGTACTTC. Translating gives CASSGGVTGLYEQYF.

Points on this clone: A junction end diverges from the germline sequence, so it may reflect a read error. This chain links TRBV2 with TRBJ2-3, with D possibly being TRBD2 (6 bases). In germline, CDR1 is SNHLY, CDR2 FYNNEI. The CDR3 covers 15 residues. CDR3 nucleotide sequence: TGTGTCAGCAGTGTCGGGGGTGGTAACACAGATACGCAGTATTTT. Protein: CVSSVGGGNTDTQYF. The full variable domain, in which reference TRBV2 and TRBJ2-3 provide the parts outside the CDR3, is EPEVTQTPSHQVTQMGQEVILRCVPISNHLYFYWYRQILGQKVEFLVSFYNNEISEKSEIFDDQFSVERPDGSNFTLKIRSTKLEDSAMYFCVSSVGGGNTDTQYFGPGTRLTVL.

By its share, this clone is medium-sized. The gene calls are TRBV13 and TRBJ1-2, with D possibly being TRBD1 (6 bases). Trimming left V 5 bases short and J 5 bases short, with 12 bases between. CDR1 and CDR2 from the germline V gene are PRHDT and FYEKMQ (reference sequence). The CDR3 extends over 13 amino acids. This CDR3 is CASSAIQGYGYTF. CDR3 nucleotides: TGTGCCAGCAGCGCGATACAGGGATATGGCTACACCTTC.

This clone was observed many times. J is TRBJ2-1 and V is TRBV29-1; 10 bases agree with TRBD2. The V gene end was trimmed by 7 bases and the J gene end by 10 bases; junction bases not matched to a gene: 10. Germline V lookup: CDR1 SQVTM, CDR2 ANQGSEA. CDR3 length equals 13 residues. Here the CDR3 reads CSGGLAARGEQFF. DNA of the CDR3: TGCAGCGGAGGACTAGCGGCCCGGGGAGAGCAGTTCTTC.

The sample holds a few counts of this clone. The chain couples TRBV2 to TRBJ1-5, with D uncertain. The CDR3 is 14 amino acids. Germline V gene sequence: CDR1 SNHLY, CDR2 FYNNEI. The ends were cut back, 8 bases at V and 0 bases at J, with 11 bases in the middle. CDR3 in amino acids: CASRPTTSNQPQHF. The CDR3 nucleotides are TGTGCCAGCCGCCCGACAACTAGCAATCAGCCCCAGCATTTT.

The sample holds many counts of this clone. The chain is built from TRBV12-5 and TRBJ1-1; D might be TRBD1 (6 bases). CDR1 and CDR2 (germline): LGHNT, FRNRAP. The CDR3 has 16 residues. Deletions cut 1 base from V and 11 bases from J, with 23 bases between. CDR3 nucleotide sequence: TGTGCTAGTGGTTTGGAAGTATCACCGGGACCCCAGGGGGCTTTCTTT. This codes for CASGLEVSPGPQGAFF. Full variable domain (remainder filled in from reference TRBV12-5 and TRBJ1-1): DARVTQTPRHKVTEMGQEVTMRCQPILGHNTVFWYRQTMMQGLELLAYFRNRAPLDDSGMPKDRFSAEMPDATLATLKIQPSEPRDSAVYFCASGLEVSPGPQGAFFGQGTRLTVV.

This clone was observed at least ten times. V usage is TRBV19 and J usage is TRBJ1-5, with a tentative D call TRBD1 (5 bases). This CDR3 contains 16 residues. Germline CDR1 and CDR2: LNHDA and SQIVND (reference sequence). The V gene lost 5 bases and the J gene lost 0 bases, with 14 bases spanning the gap. CDR3 amino acids: CASSAEGVVSNQPQHF. For the CDR3, the DNA is TGTGCCAGTAGTGCAGAAGGGGTTGTTAGCAATCAGCCCCAGCATTTT.

The chain employs TRBV5-1 and TRBJ2-1, with 15 bases matching TRBD2. Germline lookup yields CDR1 SGHRS and CDR2 YFSETQ. This CDR3 spans 17 amino acids. Losses at the gene ends were 4 bases for V and 7 bases for J; bases not matched to a gene: 9. In DNA, the CDR3 is TGCGCCAGCAGCACTCAGGCCGGGACTAGCGGGGGGAATGAGCAGTTCTTC. Translating it yields CASSTQAGTSGGNEQFF. The entire variable domain, with the rest obtained from reference TRBV5-1 and TRBJ2-1, is as follows: KAGVTQTPRYLIKTRGQQVTLSCSPISGHRSVSWYQQTPGQGLQFLFEYFSETQRNKGNFPGRFSGRQFSNSRSEMNVSTLELGDSALYLCASSTQAGTSGGNEQFFGPGTRLTVL.

The V call is TRBV30, the J call TRBJ2-1; TRBD2 is a possible D gene (5 bases). CDR3 length: 12 residues. Germline V gene lookup returns CDR1 GTSNPN and CDR2 SVGIG (reference sequence). The V and J ends lost 5 bases and 3 bases respectively, with 8 bases between them. The CDR3 region has the DNA TGTGCCTGGGGGAGTGACTACAATGAGCAGTTCTTC. It codes for CAWGSDYNEQFF.

This clone occurred a few times. This CDR3 reads CASSFLEDFKNIQYF. CDR3 in DNA: TGTGCCAGCAGTTTTTTAGAGGATTTTAAAAACATTCAGTACTTC. This rearrangement joins TRBV12-3 or TRBV12-4 to TRBJ2-4; no reliable D call. V lost 3 bases to trimming and J lost 4 bases, with 13 bases between them. The CDR3 runs 15 residues.

V gene TRBV9 combines with J gene TRBJ2-1; D might be TRBD1 or TRBD2, each matching 5 bases. Germline V gene lookup returns CDR1 SGDLS and CDR2 YYNGEE. This CDR3 comprises 14 residues. With 6 bases removed from V and 7 bases from J, the gap between germline ends came to 17 bases. This CDR3 reads CASNLGTTTNEQFF. In DNA, the CDR3 is TGTGCCAGCAACCTAGGGACCACCACTAATGAGCAGTTCTTC.

This clone was seen only a few times. The chain combines TRBV6-1 with TRBJ2-1, with 7 bases lining up with TRBD2. There are 14 residues in the CDR3. Germline loops: CDR1 MNHNS, CDR2 SASEGT. Trimming took 5 bases from V and 4 from J; bases not matched to a gene: 5. In nucleotides, the CDR3 is TGTGCCAGCAGTCGACCAGCGGGGTACAATGAGCAGTTCTTC. This codes for CASSRPAGYNEQFF.

This clone was seen repeatedly, ten times or more. The CDR3 bases are TGTGCCAGCAGTCCCGGACAGGGTGGGGTTGGCGGCAATCAGCCCCAGCATTTT. This codes for CASSPGQGGVGGNQPQHF. The chain carries TRBV12-3 or TRBV12-4 and TRBJ1-5; 8 nucleotides align to TRBD1. V lost 5 bases, J lost 2 bases, and 14 bases stayed unmatched. The CDR3 runs 18 residues.

This chain links TRBV3-1 with TRBJ2-1, with D tentatively TRBD2 (5 bases). The CDR3 extends over 12 amino acids. Germline-derived CDR1 and CDR2 are LGHDT and YNNKEL (reference sequence). V lost 1 base, J lost 7 bases, and 5 bases lay in between. The CDR3 nucleotides are TGTGCCAGCAGCCAAGGACTAAATGAGCAGTTCTTC. Its protein product is CASSQGLNEQFF.

In its sample, this clone ranks as medium-sized. The CDR3 loop reads CASSFGGHANTGELFF. As DNA, the CDR3 is TGTGCCAGCAGCTTCGGCGGTCACGCGAACACCGGGGAGCTGTTTTTT. The rearrangement links TRBV7-3 to TRBJ2-2; no firm D call. Per germline, CDR1 SGHTA and CDR2 FQGTGA. The CDR3 consists of 16 residues. The V end was cut by 3 bases, the J end by 0 bases, with 11 bases between.

This clone appeared a few times. V is TRBV29-1 and J is TRBJ1-2; D call uncertain. Germline V gene sequence: CDR1 SQVTM, CDR2 ANQGSEA. V lost 2 bases, J lost 2 bases, and 6 bases lay in between. The CDR3 spans 12 residues. CDR3 residues: CSVELLNYGYTF. The CDR3 DNA is TGCAGCGTTGAACTCCTAAACTATGGCTACACCTTC.

By its share, this clone is medium-sized (0.01 to 0.1%). The chain couples TRBV5-1 to TRBJ1-2; D gene ambiguous. The germline gives CDR1 SGHRS, CDR2 YFSETQ. CDR3 length: 14 amino acids. Trimming removed 0 bases at V and 6 bases at J, with 12 bases between. The CDR3 reads CASSLAVGHNGYTF. DNA for the CDR3: TGCGCCAGCAGCTTGGCCGTCGGGCACAATGGCTACACCTTC.

This clone was counted at least ten times. The chain carries TRBV29-1 and TRBJ2-7; 8 bases match TRBD1. The trim removed 1 base at V and 3 bases at J, leaving 5 bases unmatched. The CDR3 has 14 residues. Per the germline V gene, CDR1 is SQVTM and CDR2 is ANQGSEA. CDR3 loop: CSVEGQGSGYEQYF. The CDR3 DNA follows: TGCAGCGTTGAAGGACAGGGGTCGGGCTACGAGCAGTACTTC.

This clone was picked up many times. V usage is TRBV20-1 and J usage is TRBJ1-1; D unresolved. Between the trimmed V and J ends, which lost 6 bases and 0 bases, there was a span of 17 bases. There are 15 residues in the CDR3. Germline V gene data show CDR1 as DFQATT and CDR2 as SNEGSKA (reference sequence). The CDR3 DNA sequence: TGCAGTGCCCCTATGCCAGCGAATATGAACACTGAAGCTTTCTTT. Its protein is CSAPMPANMNTEAFF.